This is a list of T cell receptor beta chains from one sample in a study of blood T cell repertoires in COVID-19. The method was immunoSEQ multiplex PCR; TCRdb's version includes in-frame clones alone and lacks a portion of them. The profile shows under 300,000 clones, approximately 86% of them singletons. Sequences were obtained from peripheral blood. These receptors originate from a woman younger than 45 with acute or convalescent COVID-19. Each CDR3 is given with its conserved first and last residue. A D gene is named only where the DNA matches it firmly. Some rows have no size entry. The others give once, few or many, or a class for an expanded clone.

>TRBD1|15|.|TRBJ2-1|TRBV2
TGTGCCAGCAGTGGCCCGGGACAGTCCTACAATGAGCAGTTCTTC
CASSGPGQSYNEQFF
>.|13|.|TRBJ1-1|TRBV7-2
TGTGCCAGCAGCTTAGCTCCAAACACTGAAGCTTTCTTT
CASSLAPNTEAFF
>TRBD1|13|.|TRBJ1-5|TRBV12-5
TGTGCTAGTGGGTCGACAGGGCCTCAGCCCCAGCATTTT
CASGSTGPQPQHF
>.|14|.|TRBJ2-5|TRBV24-1
TGTGCCACCAGTGATCGGGACAAGGGAGAGACCCAGTACTTC
CATSDRDKGETQYF
>TRBD2|15|few|TRBJ2-1|TRBV10-3
TGTGCCATCAGTGAGTCAAGACTAGCGGGAACTGAGCAGTTCTTC
CAISESRLAGTEQFF
>.|18|.|TRBJ1-4|TRBV7-9
TGTGCCAGCAGCTTCTCGACAGCGGTTGTGGCGGGAAATGAAAAACTGTTTTTT
CASSFSTAVVAGNEKLFF
>.|13|.|TRBJ1-3|TRBV2
TGTGCCAGCAGACAGAGCTCTGGAAACACCATATATTTT
CASRQSSGNTIYF
>.|15|.|TRBJ2-2|TRBV9
TGTGCCAGCAGCGTACCTCCCGAGCCCACCGGGGAGCTGTTTTTT
CASSVPPEPTGELFF
>TRBD2|19|once|TRBJ2-6|TRBV5-1
TGCGCCAGCAGCTGGACCCTAGCGGGAGGGGGTTCTGGGGCCAACGTCCTGACTTTC
CASSWTLAGGGSGANVLTF
>TRBD1|16|.|TRBJ1-4|TRBV30
TGTGCCTGGAGTCCTAACAGGGGATCAACTAATGAAAAACTGTTTTTT
CAWSPNRGSTNEKLFF
>TRBD1|14|.|TRBJ2-1|TRBV6-2/TRBV6-3
TGTGCCAGCAGCCTGATCAGGGGGCTCAATGAGCAGTTCTTC
CASSLIRGLNEQFF
>.|17|.|TRBJ1-6|TRBV7-8
TGTGCCAGCAGCTTAAAGGTTTCTAGGTCCGCGGATTCACCCCTCCACTTT
CASSLKVSRSADSPLHF
>.|15|.|TRBJ1-4|TRBV5-1
TGCGCCAGCAGCTTTGACGGGATGAATCTGGAAAAACTGTTTTTT
CASSFDGMNLEKLFF
>TRBD1|14|once|TRBJ1-1|TRBV2
TGTGCCAGCAGTGCTGGACAGGGCGGGACTGAAGCTTTCTTT
CASSAGQGGTEAFF
>.|14|.|TRBJ2-7|TRBV9
TGTGCCAGCAGCGTAGGGGCGGGCACCGACGAGCAGTACTTC
CASSVGAGTDEQYF
>.|14|.|TRBJ1-2|TRBV13
TGTGCCAGCAGCTTAGGGGACAGCTACTATGGCTACACCTTC
CASSLGDSYYGYTF
>TRBD2|17|.|TRBJ2-2|TRBV7-6
TGTGCCAGCAGCTTATTAACTAGCGGGAGGGCCACCGGGGAGCTGTTTTTT
CASSLLTSGRATGELFF
>.|13|.|TRBJ2-5|TRBV12-3/TRBV12-4
TGTGCCAGCAGTTTGGCCAGGTCCATGACCCAGTACTTC
CASSLARSMTQYF
>.|16|.|TRBJ2-7|TRBV10-3
TGTGCCATCAGTGTAATACAGGGTGGGAGCTCCTACGAGCAGTACTTC
CAISVIQGGSSYEQYF
>TRBD1|16|once|TRBJ2-2|TRBV15
TGTGCCACCAGAATCGGGGACAGGGGGCATGCCGGGGAGCTGTTTTTT
CATRIGDRGHAGELFF
>.|15|.|TRBJ1-3|TRBV27
TGTGCCAGCAGTTTCGACAGTCACTCTGGAAACACCATATATTTT
CASSFDSHSGNTIYF
>TRBD2|18|.|TRBJ2-6|TRBV2
TGTGCCAGCAGTGGGGTTGGCGGGAGTGTTTCTGGGGCCAACGTCCTGACTTTC
CASSGVGGSVSGANVLTF
>.|14|.|TRBJ2-3|TRBV19
TGTGCCAGTAGAGCAGCGCTTAGCACAGATACGCAGTATTTT
CASRAALSTDTQYF
>.|16|.|TRBJ2-3|TRBV4-3
TGCGCCAGCAGCCAAGATAGGGGCTTTAGGGGAGATACGCAGTATTTT
CASSQDRGFRGDTQYF
>.|12|.|TRBJ2-5|TRBV12-3/TRBV12-4
TGTGCCAGCAGTTTAACGGTGCTAGCGCCTCACTTC
CASSLTVLAPHF
>.|11|.|TRBJ2-7|TRBV10-3
TGTGCCTCTAGCGAAGCCTACGAGCAGTACTTC
CASSEAYEQYF
>.|14|.|TRBJ1-2|TRBV7-9
TGTGCCAGCACCGAAGGACAGACTAACTATGGCTACACCTTC
CASTEGQTNYGYTF
>TRBD1|15|.|TRBJ2-1|TRBV5-1
TGCGCCAGCAGACGAGGAGACAGGGACTACAATGAGCAGTTCTTC
CASRRGDRDYNEQFF
>.|15|few|TRBJ1-5|TRBV4-3
TGCGCCAGCAGCCAACAGGACAATAGCAATCAGCCCCAGCATTTT
CASSQQDNSNQPQHF
>.|16|.|TRBJ1-3|TRBV5-4
TGTGCCAGCAGCGCCCCAGGGGTGAGCTCTGGAAACACCATATATTTT
CASSAPGVSSGNTIYF
>.|12|.|TRBJ2-1|TRBV6-5
TGTGCCAGCACCGTCCACCGGAATGAGCAGTTCTTC
CASTVHRNEQFF
>.|15|.|TRBJ2-7|TRBV19
TGTGCCAGTAGTATACTGCAGGGGGGAAAGGGCGAGCAGTACTTC
CASSILQGGKGEQYF
>.|15|.|TRBJ1-6|TRBV14
TGTGCCAGCAGCCAAGATCACTTATATAATTCACCCCTCCACTTT
CASSQDHLYNSPLHF
>.|11|.|TRBJ2-7|TRBV7-8
TGTGCCAGCAGCTTAGGGCCCAGGCAGTACTTC
CASSLGPRQYF
>TRBD2|14|.|TRBJ2-1|TRBV7-9
TGTGCCAGCAGGACTAGCGGGGGGACGGATGAGCAGTTCTTC
CASRTSGGTDEQFF
>TRBD1|15|.|TRBJ2-3|TRBV7-2
TGTGCCAGCAGCCCCGGACAGGGGATCGAAGATACGCAGTATTTT
CASSPGQGIEDTQYF
>TRBD2|15|.|TRBJ2-3|TRBV5-6
TGTGCCAGCAGCTTGGTACTAGCGGGAGCAGATACGCAGTATTTT
CASSLVLAGADTQYF
>TRBD2|19|.|TRBJ2-1|TRBV3-1/TRBV3-2
TGTGCCAGCAGCCACCACACGAAGACTAGCGGGAATTCCTACAATGAGCAGTTCTTC
CASSHHTKTSGNSYNEQFF
>.|15|.|TRBJ2-3|TRBV4-3
TGCGCCAGCAGCCAAGATCAACAGCATACAGATACGCAGTATTTT
CASSQDQQHTDTQYF
>TRBD2|13|.|TRBJ2-3|TRBV6-5
TGTGCCAGCAGACTAGCGAGCACAGATACGCAGTATTTT
CASRLASTDTQYF
>TRBD2|15|.|TRBJ2-1|TRBV5-1
TGCGCCAGCAGCCCCGGACTAGGCCCGAGTAATGAGCAGTTCTTC
CASSPGLGPSNEQFF
>TRBD2|17|.|TRBJ2-2|TRBV18
TGTGCCAGCTCACCTGCCGGACTAGCGGGGAACACCGGGGAGCTGTTTTTT
CASSPAGLAGNTGELFF
>TRBD2|15|.|TRBJ2-1|TRBV10-3
TGTGCCATCAGTGAGGTGGCGGGAGTATACAATGAGCAGTTCTTC
CAISEVAGVYNEQFF
>TRBD1|15|.|TRBJ2-7|TRBV7-2
TGTGCCAGCAGCATCATGGGGACAGGGGCCTACGAGCAGTACTTC
CASSIMGTGAYEQYF
>.|16|.|TRBJ1-5|TRBV21-1
TGTGCCAGCAGCAAAGAGGCGGCAGAGCGGAATCAGCCCCAGCATTTT
CASSKEAAERNQPQHF
>TRBD1|14|.|TRBJ1-6|TRBV30
TGTGCCTGGAGGAAAACAGGGGGAGGTCCACCCCTCCACTTT
CAWRKTGGGPPLHF
>.|13|.|TRBJ1-1|TRBV12-3/TRBV12-4
TGTGCCAGCAGTTTACGGGGGGACACTGAAGCTTTCTTT
CASSLRGDTEAFF
>TRBD1|16|.|TRBJ2-7|TRBV3-1/TRBV3-2
TGTGCCAGCAGCCAAGATGGTGGGACAGGGCGCCACGAGCAGTACTTC
CASSQDGGTGRHEQYF